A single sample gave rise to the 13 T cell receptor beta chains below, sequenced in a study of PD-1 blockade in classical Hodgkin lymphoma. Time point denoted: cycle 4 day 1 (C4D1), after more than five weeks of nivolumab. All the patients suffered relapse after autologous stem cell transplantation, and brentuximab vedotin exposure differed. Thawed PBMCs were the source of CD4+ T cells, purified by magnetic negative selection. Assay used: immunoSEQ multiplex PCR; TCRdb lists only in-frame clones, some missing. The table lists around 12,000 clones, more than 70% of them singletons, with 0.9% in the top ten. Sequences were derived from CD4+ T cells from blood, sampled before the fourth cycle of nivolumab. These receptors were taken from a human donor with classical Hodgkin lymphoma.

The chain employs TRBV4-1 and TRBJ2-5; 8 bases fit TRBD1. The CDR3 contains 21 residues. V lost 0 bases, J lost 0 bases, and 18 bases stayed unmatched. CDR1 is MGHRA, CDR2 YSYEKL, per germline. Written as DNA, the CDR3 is TGCGCCAGCAGCCAAGATGAGCCGGCCAGGGGGCTTCTTTCGTACCAAGAGACCCAGTACTTC. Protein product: CASSQDEPARGLLSYQETQYF.

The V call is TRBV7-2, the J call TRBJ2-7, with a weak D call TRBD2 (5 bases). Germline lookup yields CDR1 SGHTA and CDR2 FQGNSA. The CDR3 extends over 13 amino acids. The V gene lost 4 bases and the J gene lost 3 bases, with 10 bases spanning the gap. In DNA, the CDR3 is TGTGCCAGCAGCTGGGAGAATTACTACGAGCAGTACTTC. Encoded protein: CASSWENYYEQYF.

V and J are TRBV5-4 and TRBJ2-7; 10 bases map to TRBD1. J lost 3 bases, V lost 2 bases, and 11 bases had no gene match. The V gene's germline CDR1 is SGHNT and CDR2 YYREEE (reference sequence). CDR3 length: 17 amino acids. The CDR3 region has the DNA TGTGCCAGCAGCTTCGGACAGGGGGTTGCAAGGATCTACGAGCAGTACTTC. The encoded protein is CASSFGQGVARIYEQYF.

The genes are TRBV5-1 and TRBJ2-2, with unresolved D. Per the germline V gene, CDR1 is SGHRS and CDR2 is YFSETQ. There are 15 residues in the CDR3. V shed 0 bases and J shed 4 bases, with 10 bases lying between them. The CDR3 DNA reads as TGCGCCAGCAGCTTGGCCGGTTTGTTCACCGGGGAGCTGTTTTTT. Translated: CASSLAGLFTGELFF.

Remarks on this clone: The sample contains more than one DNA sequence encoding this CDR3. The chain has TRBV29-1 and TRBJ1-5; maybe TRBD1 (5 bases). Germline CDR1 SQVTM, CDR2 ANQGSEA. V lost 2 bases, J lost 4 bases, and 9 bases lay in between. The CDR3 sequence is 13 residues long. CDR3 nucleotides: TGCAGCGTTGAACAGGGCAGAAATCAGCCCCAGCATTTT. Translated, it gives CSVEQGRNQPQHF.

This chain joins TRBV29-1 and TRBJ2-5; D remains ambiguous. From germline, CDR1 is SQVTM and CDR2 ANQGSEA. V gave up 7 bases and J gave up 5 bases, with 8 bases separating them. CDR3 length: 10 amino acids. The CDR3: CSAQRETQYF. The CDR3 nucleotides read TGCAGCGCCCAACGGGAGACCCAGTACTTC.

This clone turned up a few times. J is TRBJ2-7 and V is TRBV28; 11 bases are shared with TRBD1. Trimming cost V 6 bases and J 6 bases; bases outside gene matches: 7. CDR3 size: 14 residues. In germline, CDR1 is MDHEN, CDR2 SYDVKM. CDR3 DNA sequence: TGTGCCAGCAGCCCTGGACAGGGGGCTCCCGAGCAGTACTTC. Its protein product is CASSPGQGAPEQYF. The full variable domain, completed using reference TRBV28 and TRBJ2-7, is DVKVTQSSRYLVKRTGEKVFLECVQDMDHENMFWYRQDPGLGLRLIYFSYDVKMKEKGDIPEGYSVSREKKERFSLILESASTNQTSMYLCASSPGQGAPEQYFGPGTRLTVT.

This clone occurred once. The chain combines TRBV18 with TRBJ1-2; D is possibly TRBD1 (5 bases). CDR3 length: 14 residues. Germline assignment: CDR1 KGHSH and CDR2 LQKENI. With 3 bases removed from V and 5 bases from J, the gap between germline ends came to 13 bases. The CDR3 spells CASSPLTALYGYTF. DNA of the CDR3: TGTGCCAGCTCACCGTTGACAGCGCTTTATGGCTACACCTTC.

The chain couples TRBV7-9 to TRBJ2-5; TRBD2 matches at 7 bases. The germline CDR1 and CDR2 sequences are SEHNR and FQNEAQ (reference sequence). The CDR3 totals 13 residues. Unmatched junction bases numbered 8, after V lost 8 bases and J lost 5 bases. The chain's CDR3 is CASERGRTETQYF. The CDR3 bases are TGTGCCAGCGAGCGGGGTCGAACGGAGACCCAGTACTTC.

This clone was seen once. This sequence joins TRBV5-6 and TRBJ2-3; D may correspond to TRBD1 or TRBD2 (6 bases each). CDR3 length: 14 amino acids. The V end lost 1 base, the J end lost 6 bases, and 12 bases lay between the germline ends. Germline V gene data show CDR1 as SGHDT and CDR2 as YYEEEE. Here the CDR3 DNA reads TGTGCCAGCAGCTTGACTCTAGGGGGGGATACGCAGTATTTT. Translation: CASSLTLGGDTQYF.

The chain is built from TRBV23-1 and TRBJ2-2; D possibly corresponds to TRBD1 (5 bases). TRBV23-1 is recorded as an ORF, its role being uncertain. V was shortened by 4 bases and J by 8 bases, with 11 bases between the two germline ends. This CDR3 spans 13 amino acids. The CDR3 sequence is CASSRRVAGELFF. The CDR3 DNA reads TGCGCCAGCAGTCGCAGGGTTGCTGGGGAGCTGTTTTTT.

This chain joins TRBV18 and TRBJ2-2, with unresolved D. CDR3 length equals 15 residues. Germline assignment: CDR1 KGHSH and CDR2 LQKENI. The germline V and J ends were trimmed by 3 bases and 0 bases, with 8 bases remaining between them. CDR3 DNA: TGTGCCAGCTCACCCATGGTCGCGAACACCGGGGAGCTGTTTTTT. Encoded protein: CASSPMVANTGELFF.

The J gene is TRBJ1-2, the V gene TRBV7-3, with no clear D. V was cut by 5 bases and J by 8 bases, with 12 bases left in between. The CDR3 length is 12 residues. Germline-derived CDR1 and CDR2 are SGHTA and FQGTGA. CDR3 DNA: TGTGCCAGCAGCCCCGGGCCCGGCGGCTACACCTTC. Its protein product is CASSPGPGGYTF.